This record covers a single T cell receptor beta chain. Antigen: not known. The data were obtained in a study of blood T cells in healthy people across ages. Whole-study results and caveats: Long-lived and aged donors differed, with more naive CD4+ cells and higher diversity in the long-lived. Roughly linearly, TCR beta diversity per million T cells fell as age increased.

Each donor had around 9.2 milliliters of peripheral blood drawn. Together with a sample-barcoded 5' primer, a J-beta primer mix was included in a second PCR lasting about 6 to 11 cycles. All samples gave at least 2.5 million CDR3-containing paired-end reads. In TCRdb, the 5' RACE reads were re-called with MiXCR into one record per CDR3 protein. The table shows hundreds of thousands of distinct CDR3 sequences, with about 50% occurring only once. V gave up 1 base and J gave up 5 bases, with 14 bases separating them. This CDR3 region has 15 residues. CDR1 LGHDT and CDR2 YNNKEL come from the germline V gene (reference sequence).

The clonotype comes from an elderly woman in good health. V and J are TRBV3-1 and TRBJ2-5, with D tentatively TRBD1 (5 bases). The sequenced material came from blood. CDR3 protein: CASSQGGGHLETQYF. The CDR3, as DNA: TGTGCCAGCAGCCAAGGGGGTGGACACCTTGAGACCCAGTACTTC.